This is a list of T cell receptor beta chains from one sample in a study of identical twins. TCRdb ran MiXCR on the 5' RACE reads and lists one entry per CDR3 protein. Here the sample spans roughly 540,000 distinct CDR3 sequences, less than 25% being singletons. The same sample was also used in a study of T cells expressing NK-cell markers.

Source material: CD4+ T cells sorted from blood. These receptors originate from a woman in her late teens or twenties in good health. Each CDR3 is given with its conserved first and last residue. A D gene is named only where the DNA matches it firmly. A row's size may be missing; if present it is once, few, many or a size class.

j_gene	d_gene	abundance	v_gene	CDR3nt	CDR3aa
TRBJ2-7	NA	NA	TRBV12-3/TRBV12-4	TGTGCTAGGGAATTGGAGGAGATAGACTACGAGCAGTACTTC	CARELEEIDYEQYF
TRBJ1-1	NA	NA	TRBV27	TGTGCCAGCAGTTTTCGGGCAAAAACTGAAGCTTTCTTT	CASSFRAKTEAFF
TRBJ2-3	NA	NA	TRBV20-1	TGCAGTGCTGACGTGACGGCGGCAGATACGCAGTATTTT	CSADVTAADTQYF
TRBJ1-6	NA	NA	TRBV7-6	TGTGCCAGCACGGAGACGGCGCAGTATAATTCACCCCTCCACTTT	CASTETAQYNSPLHF
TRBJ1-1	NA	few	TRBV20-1	TGCAGTGCTAGGGGAGGGGGGCCGAGCACTGAAGCTTTCTTT	CSARGGGPSTEAFF
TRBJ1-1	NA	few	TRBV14	TGTGCCAGCAGCTACCGAAGACAGTTCCACACTGAAGCTTTCTTT	CASSYRRQFHTEAFF
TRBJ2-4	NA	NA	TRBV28	TGTGCCAGCAGTTTGTCTGTGGCAGGGGTAGAGTACTTC	CASSLSVAGVEYF
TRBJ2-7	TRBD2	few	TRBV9	TGTGCCAGCAGCGCAGGGACTAGCGGGAAGAACGAGCAGTACTTC	CASSAGTSGKNEQYF
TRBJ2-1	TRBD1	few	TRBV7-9	TGTGCCAGCAGTCACGGAGACAGGGGCACGCAGTTCTTC	CASSHGDRGTQFF
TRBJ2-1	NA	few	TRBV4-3	TGCGCCAGCAGCCAAGATGGGGGACCCGACTCCTACAATGAGCAGTTCTTC	CASSQDGGPDSYNEQFF
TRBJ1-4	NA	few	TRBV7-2	TGTGCCAGCAGCTTGGTACAGGGAGAAAAACTGTTTTTT	CASSLVQGEKLFF
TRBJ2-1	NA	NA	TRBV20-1	TGCAGTGCTAGAGCGGTCCAACAGCAGTTCTTC	CSARAVQQQFF
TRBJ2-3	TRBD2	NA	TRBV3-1	TGTGCCAGCAGCCAAGGTATAGCGGGGTCCGGCACAGATACGCAGTATTTT	CASSQGIAGSGTDTQYF
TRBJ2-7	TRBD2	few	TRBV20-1	TGCAGTGCCCCGACTAGCGGCAACCCCGAGCAGTACTTC	CSAPTSGNPEQYF
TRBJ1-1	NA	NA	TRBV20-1	TGCAGCTCCTGGGGTTGGGCTCGGGGCTTGAACACTGAAGCTTTCTTT	CSSWGWARGLNTEAFF
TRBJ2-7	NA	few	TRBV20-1	TGCAGTGCCTGGCGTCTCTCAGACTACAGGGACCACGAGCAGTACTTC	CSAWRLSDYRDHEQYF
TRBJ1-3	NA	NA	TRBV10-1	TGCGCCAGCAGTGAGTCTTACCGTGGAAACACCATATATTTT	CASSESYRGNTIYF
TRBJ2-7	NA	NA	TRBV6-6	TGTGCCAGCAGTAACATAGCGGTATACGAGCAGTACTTC	CASSNIAVYEQYF
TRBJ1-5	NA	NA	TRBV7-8	TGTGCCAGCAGCTTAGAATCCAGATATCAGCCCCAGCATTTT	CASSLESRYQPQHF
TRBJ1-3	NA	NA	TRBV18	TGTGCCAGCTCACCACTGGGCTTCTCGGGCGGAAACACCATATATTTT	CASSPLGFSGGNTIYF
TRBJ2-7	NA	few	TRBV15	TGTGCCACCAGCAGAGATAGAGGCGGCGAGCAGTACTTC	CATSRDRGGEQYF
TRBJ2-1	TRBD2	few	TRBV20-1	TGCAGTGCCGGACTAGCGGGAGACAGTGAGCAGTTCTTC	CSAGLAGDSEQFF
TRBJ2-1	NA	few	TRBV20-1	TGCAGTGCTAGCGCATGGGGTAATGAGCAGTTCTTC	CSASAWGNEQFF
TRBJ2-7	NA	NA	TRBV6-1	TGTGCCAGCTTACGCGGCTGGAGCATCTACGAGCAGTACTTC	CASLRGWSIYEQYF
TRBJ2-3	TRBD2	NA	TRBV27	TGTGCCCATCTAGCGGGAGCCCTAGATACGCAGTATTTT	CAHLAGALDTQYF
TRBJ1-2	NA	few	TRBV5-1	TGCGCCAGCAGCTTGGAAGGGGGACGGGTCTATGGCTACACCTTC	CASSLEGGRVYGYTF
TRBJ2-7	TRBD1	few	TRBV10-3	TGTGCCATCAGTGACCCGGACAGGGGGAAAGTCGAGCAGTACTTC	CAISDPDRGKVEQYF
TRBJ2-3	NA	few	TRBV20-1	TGCAGTGCTAGACCCCCGATTGACGGCACAGATACGCAGTATTTT	CSARPPIDGTDTQYF
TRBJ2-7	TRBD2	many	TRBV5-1	TGCGCCAGCAGCTTGGGACTAGCGGGAAACTACGAGCAGTACTTC	CASSLGLAGNYEQYF
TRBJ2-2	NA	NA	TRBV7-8	TGTGCCAGCAGCTTTGTGGGGGCCGGGGAGCTGTTTTTT	CASSFVGAGELFF
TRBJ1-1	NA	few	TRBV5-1	TGCGCCAGCAGCCCCCTCCCATTGAACACTGAAGCTTTCTTT	CASSPLPLNTEAFF
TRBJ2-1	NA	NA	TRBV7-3	TGTGCCAGCAGCACCGGGACTGAGTACAATGAGCAGTTCTTC	CASSTGTEYNEQFF
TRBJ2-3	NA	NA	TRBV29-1	TGCAGCGTGCCGGACTGGGCGGATACGCAGTATTTT	CSVPDWADTQYF
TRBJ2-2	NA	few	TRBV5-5	TGTGCCAGCAGCTTGGGAGGTGGGCTCACCGGGGAGCTGTTTTTT	CASSLGGGLTGELFF
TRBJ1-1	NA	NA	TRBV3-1	TGTGCCAGCAGCCGGGGCAGGGGAAGCACTGAAGCTTTCTTT	CASSRGRGSTEAFF
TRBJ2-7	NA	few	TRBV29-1	TGCAGCGTTGAAAGAAGAAAGGCAGGGCACTACGAGCAGTACTTC	CSVERRKAGHYEQYF
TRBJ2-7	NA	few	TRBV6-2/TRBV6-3	TGTGCCAGCAGTACCCGTCGACACTCCCCAGGCTACGAGCAGTACTTC	CASSTRRHSPGYEQYF
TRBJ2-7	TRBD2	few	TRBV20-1	TGCAGTGCTAGAGATAGCGGGAGGTCCACCTACGAGCAGTACTTC	CSARDSGRSTYEQYF
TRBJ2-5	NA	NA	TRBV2	TGTGCCAGCAGTGGCGGGGAGGTCGAGACCCAGTACTTC	CASSGGEVETQYF
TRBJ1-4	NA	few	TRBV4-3	TGCGCCAGCAGCCAAGATGCGGGTAGGGCACTGTTTTTT	CASSQDAGRALFF
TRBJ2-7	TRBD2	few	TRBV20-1	TGCAGTGCTAGCCCTGGGGCTAGCGGGTACGAGCAGTACTTC	CSASPGASGYEQYF
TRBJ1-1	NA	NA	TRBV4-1	TGCGCCAGCAGCCAAGATGAGAGGCGCGGTTCTCTAGTTGGGGCTTTCTTT	CASSQDERRGSLVGAFF
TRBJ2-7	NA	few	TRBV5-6	TGTGCCAGCAGCAGTGCCGGGGGCCGTCCCTACGAGCAGTACTTC	CASSSAGGRPYEQYF
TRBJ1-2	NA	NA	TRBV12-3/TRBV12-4	TGTGCCAGCAGTTTAGGCAGCCGGCCGACCTTC	CASSLGSRPTF
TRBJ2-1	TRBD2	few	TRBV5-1	TGCGCCAGCAGCTTGGGGGCGGGGGGGCCGAATGAGCAGTTCTTC	CASSLGAGGPNEQFF
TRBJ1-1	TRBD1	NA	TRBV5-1	TGCGCCAGCAGCTTGGACAGGGGGCTTCAAGCTTTCTTT	CASSLDRGLQAFF
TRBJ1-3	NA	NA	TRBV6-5	TGTGCCAGCAGTTACGTCCAGGGAGGAAACACCATATATTTT	CASSYVQGGNTIYF
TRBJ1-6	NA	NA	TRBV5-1	TGCGCCAGCAGCTTGATTGGACGGAGAAATTCACCCCTCCACTTT	CASSLIGRRNSPLHF
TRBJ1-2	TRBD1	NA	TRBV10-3	TGTGCCGCCACGGACAGGGGAGAGTATGGCTACACCTTC	CAATDRGEYGYTF
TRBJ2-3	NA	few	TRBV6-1	TGTGCCAGCACCTCCTATGCCCGGCGGGGCACAGATACGCAGTATTTT	CASTSYARRGTDTQYF
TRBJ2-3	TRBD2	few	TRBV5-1	TGCGCCAGCAGCCCAAGCGGGGGGCGCACAGATACGCAGTATTTT	CASSPSGGRTDTQYF
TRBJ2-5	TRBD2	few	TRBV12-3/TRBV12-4	TGTGCCAGCACCGAAACTAGCGGCCAAGAGACCCAGTACTTC	CASTETSGQETQYF
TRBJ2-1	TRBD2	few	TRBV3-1	TGTGCCAGCAGCCAAGATGGGGCACTAGCGAAAGTTAATGAGCAGTTCTTC	CASSQDGALAKVNEQFF
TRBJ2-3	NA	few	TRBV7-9	TGTGCCAGCAGCCCCTTCTTGGGCGGGGACACAGATACGCAGTATTTT	CASSPFLGGDTDTQYF
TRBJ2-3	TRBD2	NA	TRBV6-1	TGTGCCAGCCGGCTAGCGGTCACAGATACGCAGTATTTT	CASRLAVTDTQYF
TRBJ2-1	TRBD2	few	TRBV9	TGTGCCAGCAGCGTAGAAGTAGGCGGGGGTGAGCAGTTCTTC	CASSVEVGGGEQFF
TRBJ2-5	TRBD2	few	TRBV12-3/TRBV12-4	TGTGCCAGCAGTCTTGGGACTAGCGTGCGAGAGACCCAGTACTTC	CASSLGTSVRETQYF
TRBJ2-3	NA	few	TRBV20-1	TGCAGTGCCCCCCGAGTACGTACAGATACGCAGTATTTT	CSAPRVRTDTQYF
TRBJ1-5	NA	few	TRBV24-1	TGTGCCACCTATTGGAGCAATCAGCCCCAGCATTTT	CATYWSNQPQHF